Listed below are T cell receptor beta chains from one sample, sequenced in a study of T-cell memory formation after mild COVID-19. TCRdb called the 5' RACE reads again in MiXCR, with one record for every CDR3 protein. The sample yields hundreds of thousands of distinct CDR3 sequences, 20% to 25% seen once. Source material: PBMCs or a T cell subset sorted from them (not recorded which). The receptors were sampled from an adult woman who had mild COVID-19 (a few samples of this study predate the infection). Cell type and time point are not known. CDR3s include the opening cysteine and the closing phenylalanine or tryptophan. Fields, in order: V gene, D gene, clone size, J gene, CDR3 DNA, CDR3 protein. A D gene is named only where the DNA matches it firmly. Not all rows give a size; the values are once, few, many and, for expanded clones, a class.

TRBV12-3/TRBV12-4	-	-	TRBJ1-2	TGTGCCAGCAGTTTAGCCCTGATAGGGAGTGGCTACACCTTC	CASSLALIGSGYTF
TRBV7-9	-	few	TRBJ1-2	TGTGCCAGCAGCTTAAATCCGGGGCGGGATGGCTACACCTTC	CASSLNPGRDGYTF
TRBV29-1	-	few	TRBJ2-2	TGCAGCGTTGAACGCGGGACGAACACCGGGGAGCTGTTTTTT	CSVERGTNTGELFF
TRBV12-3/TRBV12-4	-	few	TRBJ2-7	TGTGCCAGCAGTTTTGTTAAAATCCAAAGTCCCTACGAGCAGTACTTC	CASSFVKIQSPYEQYF
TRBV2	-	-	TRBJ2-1	TGTGCCAGCAGTGTAGAACTAGCTCCAGGTGAGCAGTTCTTC	CASSVELAPGEQFF
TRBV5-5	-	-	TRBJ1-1	TGTGCCAGCAGCGCGCTAGGGACCGAAACTGAAGCTTTCTTT	CASSALGTETEAFF
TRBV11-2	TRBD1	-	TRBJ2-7	TGTGCCAGCAGCTGGGGAGACAGGGCGCGCTCCTACGAGCAGTACTTC	CASSWGDRARSYEQYF
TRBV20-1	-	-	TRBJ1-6	TGCAGTGCTAGTAGGGGGACCGAGGATTCACCCCTCCACTTT	CSASRGTEDSPLHF
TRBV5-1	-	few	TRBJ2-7	TGCGCCAGCAGCTTGGTATTGCAGCGCGGCTCCTACGAGCAGTACTTC	CASSLVLQRGSYEQYF
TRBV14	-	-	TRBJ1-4	TGTGCCAGCAGCCAATCACAGGGTATGCCTGAAAAACTGTTTTTT	CASSQSQGMPEKLFF
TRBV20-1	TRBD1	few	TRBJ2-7	TGCAGTGCTAGAGAACAGGGGGTCTACGAGCAGTACTTC	CSAREQGVYEQYF
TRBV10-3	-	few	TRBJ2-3	TGTGCCATCAGTTCGGCAGGGAGCACAGATACGCAGTATTTT	CAISSAGSTDTQYF
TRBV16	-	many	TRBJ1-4	TGTGCCAGCAGCCAATCCGGGAGGAAAGGTGAAAAACTGTTTTTT	CASSQSGRKGEKLFF
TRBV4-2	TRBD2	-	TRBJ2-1	TGTGCCAGCAGCCAGGATTCCGGGACTAGCATGTACAATGAGCAGTTCTTC	CASSQDSGTSMYNEQFF
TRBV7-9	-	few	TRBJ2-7	TGTGCCAGCAGCCCCGATAAGGGGCCCGAGCAGTACTTC	CASSPDKGPEQYF
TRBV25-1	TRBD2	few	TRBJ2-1	TGTGCCAGCAGTGAATTCGGAAGCGGGAGCTCCTACAATGAGCAGTTCTTC	CASSEFGSGSSYNEQFF
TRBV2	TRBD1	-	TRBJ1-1	TGTGCCAGCAGCGATCGGACAGGGGGCACTGAAGCTTTCTTT	CASSDRTGGTEAFF
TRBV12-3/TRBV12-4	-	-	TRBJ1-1	TGTGCCAGCAGTTTACTGGGGGATATAAACACTGAAGCTTTCTTT	CASSLLGDINTEAFF
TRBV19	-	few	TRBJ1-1	TGTGCCAGTAGTACCCTGGTGGGTGAAGCTTTCTTT	CASSTLVGEAFF
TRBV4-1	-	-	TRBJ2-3	TGCGCCAGCAGCCAAGCCATTGGGGGCCCTGTGGATACGCAGTATTTT	CASSQAIGGPVDTQYF
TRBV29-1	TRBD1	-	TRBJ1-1	TGCAGCGCCGAGAGACAGGGGCGTGAGAACACTGAAGCTTTCTTT	CSAERQGRENTEAFF
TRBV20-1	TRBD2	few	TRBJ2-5	TGCAGTGCCCTCCCGGGACTACTCCCTCAAGAGACCCAGTACTTC	CSALPGLLPQETQYF
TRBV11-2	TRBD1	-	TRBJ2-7	TGTGCCAGCAGCTTAATTCAGGGGGCTTTCCACGAGCAGTACTTC	CASSLIQGAFHEQYF
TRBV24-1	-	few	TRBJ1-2	TGTGCCACCGGTCAGGGGAACTATGGCTACACCTTC	CATGQGNYGYTF
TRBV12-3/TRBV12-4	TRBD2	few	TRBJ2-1	TGTGCCAGCAGTCCCCATGCCTGGGGGAGGGGGCAGTTCTTC	CASSPHAWGRGQFF
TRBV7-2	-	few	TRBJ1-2	TGTGCCAGCAGCCGCGCGACTGACTATGGCTACACCTTC	CASSRATDYGYTF
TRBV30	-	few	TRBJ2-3	TGTGCCCGGACAGACCCTCGATACACAGATACGCAGTATTTT	CARTDPRYTDTQYF
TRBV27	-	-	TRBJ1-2	TGTGCCAGCAGTGAAAGGGGGACCGTTACCCCGGCGTATGGCTACACCTTC	CASSERGTVTPAYGYTF
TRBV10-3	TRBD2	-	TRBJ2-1	TGTGCCATCCGTTCCGGAGCGGGGGACAATGAGCAGTTCTTC	CAIRSGAGDNEQFF
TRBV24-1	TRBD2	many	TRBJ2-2	TGTGCCACCAGTGACCAACCGGGACTAGCGGGGACCGGGGAGCTGTTTTTT	CATSDQPGLAGTGELFF
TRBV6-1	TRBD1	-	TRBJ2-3	TGTGCCAGCAACCGGGACAGGGGATTAGATACGCAGTATTTT	CASNRDRGLDTQYF
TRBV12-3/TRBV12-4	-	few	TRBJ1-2	TGTGCCAGCAATCGGTACTCCTATGGCTACACCTTC	CASNRYSYGYTF
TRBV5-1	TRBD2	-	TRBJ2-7	TGCGCCAGCAATCAAGCGGGAGGGCCGGGTTGGGAGCAGTACTTC	CASNQAGGPGWEQYF
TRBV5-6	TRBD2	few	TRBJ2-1	TGTGCCAGCAGCCCCTTGACTAGCGGGAGGATAAATGAGCAGTTCTTC	CASSPLTSGRINEQFF
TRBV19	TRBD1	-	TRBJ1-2	TGTGCCAGTAGTTATGGGACAGCCCCGTTCTATGGCTACACCTTC	CASSYGTAPFYGYTF
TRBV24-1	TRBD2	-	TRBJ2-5	TGTGCCACCAGTGATTCGCGGACTAGCGGGTCCCAAGAGACCCAGTACTTC	CATSDSRTSGSQETQYF
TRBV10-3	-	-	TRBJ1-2	TGTGCCATCAGTGATTCGGGCTGGGAAGCTGGCTACACCTTC	CAISDSGWEAGYTF
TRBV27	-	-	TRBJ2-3	TGTGCCAGCAGTTTTGTGGGACCCACAGATACGCAGTATTTT	CASSFVGPTDTQYF
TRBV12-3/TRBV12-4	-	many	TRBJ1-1	TGTGCCAGCAGTGCCGTGGAGGGCCTTGAAGCTTTCTTT	CASSAVEGLEAFF
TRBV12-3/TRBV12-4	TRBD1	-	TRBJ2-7	TGTGCCAGCAGGTCAGACAGGGGATGGCCCTACGAGCAGTACTTC	CASRSDRGWPYEQYF
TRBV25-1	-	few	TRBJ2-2	TGTGCCAGCAGTGAATATGAAAACACCGGGGAGCTGTTTTTT	CASSEYENTGELFF
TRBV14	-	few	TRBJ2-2	TGTGCCAGCAGCCAAGTCCAGGGCCCCACCGGGGAGCTGTTTTTT	CASSQVQGPTGELFF
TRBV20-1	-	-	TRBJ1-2	TGCAGTGCTAGGGATACACCTCAAGGAAACTATGGCTACACCTTC	CSARDTPQGNYGYTF
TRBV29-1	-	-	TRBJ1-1	TGCAGCGTTGAGGCTGGACTATTTGAAGCTTTCTTT	CSVEAGLFEAFF
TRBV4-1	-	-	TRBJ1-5	TGCGCCAGCAGCCAAGTCGGGGTCAATCAGCCCCAGCATTTT	CASSQVGVNQPQHF
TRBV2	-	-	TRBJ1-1	TGTGCCAGCTGGCAGGGGAACACTGAAGCTTTCTTT	CASWQGNTEAFF
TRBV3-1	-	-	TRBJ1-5	TGTGCCAGCAGCCAAGGTATCTGGCAGGGAGGGAATCAGCCCCAGCATTTT	CASSQGIWQGGNQPQHF
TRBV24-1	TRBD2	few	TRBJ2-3	TGTGCCACCAGTGAGGCCGGACTAGTTCCAGATACGCAGTATTTT	CATSEAGLVPDTQYF
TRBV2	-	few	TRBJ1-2	TGTGCCAGCAGTGACAGGCAAACGTCATATGGCTACACCTTC	CASSDRQTSYGYTF
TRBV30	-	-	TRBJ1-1	TGTGCCTGGAACAGGGCATCAATGACTGAAGCTTTCTTT	CAWNRASMTEAFF
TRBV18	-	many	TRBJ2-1	TGTGCCAGCTCACTCCGGACAGCGGCGGGCAATGAGCAGTTCTTC	CASSLRTAAGNEQFF
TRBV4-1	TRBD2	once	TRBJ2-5	TGCGCCAGCAGCCAACTAGCGGGGACGCGGGAGACCCAGTACTTC	CASSQLAGTRETQYF
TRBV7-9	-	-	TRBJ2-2	TGTGCCATAGGACAGCCAAGCGTCGCGAACACCGGGGAGCTGTTTTTT	CAIGQPSVANTGELFF
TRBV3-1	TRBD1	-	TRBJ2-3	TGTGCCAGCAGCCTCTCCGGCGGGACAGGGGTAGATACGCAGTATTTT	CASSLSGGTGVDTQYF
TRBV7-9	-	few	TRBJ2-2	TGTGCCAGCAGCTTAGCGGACATATCCACCGGGGAGCTGTTTTTT	CASSLADISTGELFF
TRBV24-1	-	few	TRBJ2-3	TGTGCCACCAGTGATAACTCTGGGGATACGCAGTATTTT	CATSDNSGDTQYF
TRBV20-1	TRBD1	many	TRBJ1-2	TGCAGTGCTAGGGGGTACAGACAGGGGAACTATGGCTACACCTTC	CSARGYRQGNYGYTF
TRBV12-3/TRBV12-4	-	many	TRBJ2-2	TGTGCCAGCAGTCCAGGCACCGGGGAGCTGTTTTTT	CASSPGTGELFF
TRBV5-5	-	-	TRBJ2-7	TGTGCCAGCAGCTTGAAATCGCCCTACGAGCAGTACTTC	CASSLKSPYEQYF